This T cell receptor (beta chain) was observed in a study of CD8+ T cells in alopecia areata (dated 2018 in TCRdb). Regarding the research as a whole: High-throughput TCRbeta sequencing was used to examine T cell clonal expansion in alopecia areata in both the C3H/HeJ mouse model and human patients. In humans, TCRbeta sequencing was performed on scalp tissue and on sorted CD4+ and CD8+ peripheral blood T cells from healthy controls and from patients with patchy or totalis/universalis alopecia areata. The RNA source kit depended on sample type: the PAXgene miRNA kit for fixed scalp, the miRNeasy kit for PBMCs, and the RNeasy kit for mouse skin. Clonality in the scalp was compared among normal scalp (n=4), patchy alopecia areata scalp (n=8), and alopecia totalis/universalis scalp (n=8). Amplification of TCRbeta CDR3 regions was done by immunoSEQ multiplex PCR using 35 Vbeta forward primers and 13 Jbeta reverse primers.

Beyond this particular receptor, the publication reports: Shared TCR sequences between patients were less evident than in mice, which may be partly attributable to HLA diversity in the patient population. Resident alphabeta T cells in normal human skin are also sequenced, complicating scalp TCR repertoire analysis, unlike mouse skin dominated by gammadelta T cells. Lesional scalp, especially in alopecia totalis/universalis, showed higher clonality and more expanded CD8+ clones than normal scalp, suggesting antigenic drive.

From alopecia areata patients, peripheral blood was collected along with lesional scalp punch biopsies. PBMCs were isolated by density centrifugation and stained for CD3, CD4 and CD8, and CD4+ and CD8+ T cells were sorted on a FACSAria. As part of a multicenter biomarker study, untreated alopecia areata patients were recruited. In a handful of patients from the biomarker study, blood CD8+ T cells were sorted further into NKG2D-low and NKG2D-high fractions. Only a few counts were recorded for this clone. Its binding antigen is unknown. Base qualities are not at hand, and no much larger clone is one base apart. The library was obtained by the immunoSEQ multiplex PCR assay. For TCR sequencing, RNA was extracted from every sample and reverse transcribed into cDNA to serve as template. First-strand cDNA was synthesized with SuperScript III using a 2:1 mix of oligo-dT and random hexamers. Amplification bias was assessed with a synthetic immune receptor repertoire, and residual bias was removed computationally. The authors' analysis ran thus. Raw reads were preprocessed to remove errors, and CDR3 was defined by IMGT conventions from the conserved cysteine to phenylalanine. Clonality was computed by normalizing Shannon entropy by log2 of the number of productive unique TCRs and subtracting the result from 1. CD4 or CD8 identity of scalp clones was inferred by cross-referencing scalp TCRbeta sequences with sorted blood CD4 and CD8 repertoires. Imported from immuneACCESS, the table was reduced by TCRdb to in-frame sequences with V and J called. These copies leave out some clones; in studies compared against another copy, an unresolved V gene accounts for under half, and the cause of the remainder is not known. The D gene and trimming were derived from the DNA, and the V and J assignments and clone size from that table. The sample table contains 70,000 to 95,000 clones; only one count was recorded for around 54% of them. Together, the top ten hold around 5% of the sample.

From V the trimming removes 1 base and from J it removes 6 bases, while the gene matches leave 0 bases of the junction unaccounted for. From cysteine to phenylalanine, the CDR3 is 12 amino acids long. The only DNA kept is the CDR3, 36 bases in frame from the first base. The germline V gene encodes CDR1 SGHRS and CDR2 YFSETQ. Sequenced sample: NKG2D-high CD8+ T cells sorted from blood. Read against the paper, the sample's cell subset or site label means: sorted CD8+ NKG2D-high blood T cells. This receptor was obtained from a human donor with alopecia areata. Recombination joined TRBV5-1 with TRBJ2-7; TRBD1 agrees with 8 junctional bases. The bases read TGCGCCAGCAGCTTGACAGGGGGCGAGCAGTACTTC. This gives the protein CASSLTGGEQYF.